Described below is a single TCR beta chain sequence and its context. These data belong to a study of cytomegalovirus exposure and HLA in healthy donors. This CDR3 has 17 amino acids. The germline CDR1 and CDR2 sequences are SGHVS and FQNEAQ. The J segment lost 3 bases and the V segment lost 7 bases, leaving 15 bases of the junction unmatched. Primers included in the PCR were 60 Vbeta and 13 Jbeta primers. Produced via immunoSEQ multiplex PCR; TCRdb's table is partial and in-frame only. Of 150,000 to 200,000 clones listed, around four fifths are singletons. The rearrangement links TRBV7-8 to TRBJ1-5, with TRBD1 identical over 7 bases. Sequencing was performed on PBMCs. The source is a woman in her twenties or thirties in good health and CMV-seronegative. As DNA, the CDR3 is TGTGCCAGCACCCAAACCACGGGGACAGCGCACAATCAGCCCCAGCATTTT. Protein product: CASTQTTGTAHNQPQHF.